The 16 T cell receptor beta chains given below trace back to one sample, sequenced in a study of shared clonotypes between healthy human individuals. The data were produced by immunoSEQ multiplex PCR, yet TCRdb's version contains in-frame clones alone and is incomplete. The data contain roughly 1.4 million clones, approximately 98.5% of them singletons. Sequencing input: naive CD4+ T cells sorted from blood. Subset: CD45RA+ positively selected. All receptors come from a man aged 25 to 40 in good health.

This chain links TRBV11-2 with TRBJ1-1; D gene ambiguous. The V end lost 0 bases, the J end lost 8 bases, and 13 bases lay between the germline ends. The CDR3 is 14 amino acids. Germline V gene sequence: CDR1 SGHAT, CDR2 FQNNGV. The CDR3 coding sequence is TGTGCCAGCAGCTTAGACCTGACACCGGCCGAAGCTTTCTTT. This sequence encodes CASSLDLTPAEAFF.

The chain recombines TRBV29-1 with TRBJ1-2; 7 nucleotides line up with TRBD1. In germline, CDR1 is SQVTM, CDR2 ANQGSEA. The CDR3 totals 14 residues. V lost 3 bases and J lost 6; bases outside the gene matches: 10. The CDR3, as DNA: TGCAGCGTTGATAAGAGGGGGCGGGCTCATGGCTACACCTTC. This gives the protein CSVDKRGRAHGYTF.

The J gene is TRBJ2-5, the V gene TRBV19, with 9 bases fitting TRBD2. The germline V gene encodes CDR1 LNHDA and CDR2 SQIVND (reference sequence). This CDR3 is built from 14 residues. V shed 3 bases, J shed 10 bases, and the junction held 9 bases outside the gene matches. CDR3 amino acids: CASSMTSGPDDQYF. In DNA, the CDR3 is TGTGCCAGTAGTATGACTAGCGGACCAGACGACCAGTACTTC.

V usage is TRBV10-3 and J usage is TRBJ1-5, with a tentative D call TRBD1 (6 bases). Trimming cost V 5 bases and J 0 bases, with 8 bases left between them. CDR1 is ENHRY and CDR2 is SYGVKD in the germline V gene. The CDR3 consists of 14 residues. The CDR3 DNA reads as TGTGCCATCAGTTCGACAGGTAGCAATCAGCCCCAGCATTTT. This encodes CAISSTGSNQPQHF.

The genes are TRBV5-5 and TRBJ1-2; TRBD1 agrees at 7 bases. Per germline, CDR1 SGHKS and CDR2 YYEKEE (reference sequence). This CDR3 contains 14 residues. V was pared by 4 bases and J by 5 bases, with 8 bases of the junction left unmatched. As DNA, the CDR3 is TGTGCCAGCAGCCAAGACAGGGTGGGGTATGGCTACACCTTC. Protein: CASSQDRVGYGYTF.

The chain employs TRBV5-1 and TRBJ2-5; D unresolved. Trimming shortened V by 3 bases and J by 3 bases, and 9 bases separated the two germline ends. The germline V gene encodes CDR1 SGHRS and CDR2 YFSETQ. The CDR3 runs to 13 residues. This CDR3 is CASSWAPEETQYF. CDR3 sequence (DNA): TGCGCCAGCAGCTGGGCACCTGAAGAGACCCAGTACTTC. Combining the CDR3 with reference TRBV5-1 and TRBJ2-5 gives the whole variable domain KAGVTQTPRYLIKTRGQQVTLSCSPISGHRSVSWYQQTPGQGLQFLFEYFSETQRNKGNFPGRFSGRQFSNSRSEMNVSTLELGDSALYLCASSWAPEETQYFGPGTRLLVL.

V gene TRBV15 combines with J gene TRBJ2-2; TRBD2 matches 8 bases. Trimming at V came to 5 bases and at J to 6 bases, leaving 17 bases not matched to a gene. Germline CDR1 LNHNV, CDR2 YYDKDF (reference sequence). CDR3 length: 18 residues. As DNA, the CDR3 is TGTGCCACCAGCCAGGCCCCGCTAGGCGGGAGGACGGCCGGGGAGCTGTTTTTT. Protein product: CATSQAPLGGRTAGELFF.

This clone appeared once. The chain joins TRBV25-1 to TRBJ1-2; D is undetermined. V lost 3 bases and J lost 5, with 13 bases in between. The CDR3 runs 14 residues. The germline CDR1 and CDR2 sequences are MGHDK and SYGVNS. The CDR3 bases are TGTGCCAGCAGTGAGTTTGAACCGGGATATGGCTACACCTTC. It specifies CASSEFEPGYGYTF.

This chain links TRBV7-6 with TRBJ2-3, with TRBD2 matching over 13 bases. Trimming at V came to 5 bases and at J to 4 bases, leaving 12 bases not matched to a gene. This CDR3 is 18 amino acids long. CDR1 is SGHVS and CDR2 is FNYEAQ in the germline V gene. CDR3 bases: TGTGCCAGCAGCCCGAACCCTACTAGCGGGAGGGCCTCAGATACGCAGTATTTT. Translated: CASSPNPTSGRASDTQYF.

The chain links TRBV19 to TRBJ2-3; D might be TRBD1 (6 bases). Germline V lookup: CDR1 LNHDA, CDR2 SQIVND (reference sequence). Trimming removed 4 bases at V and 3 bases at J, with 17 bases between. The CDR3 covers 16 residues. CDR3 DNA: TGTGCCAGTAGTAGGGCACCCGGGACAACGACAGATACGCAGTATTTT. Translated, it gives CASSRAPGTTTDTQYF.

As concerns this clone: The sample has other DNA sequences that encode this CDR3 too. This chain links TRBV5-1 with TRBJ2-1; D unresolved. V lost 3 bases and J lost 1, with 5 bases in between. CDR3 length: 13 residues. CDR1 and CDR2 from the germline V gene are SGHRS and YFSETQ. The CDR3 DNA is TGCGCCAGCAGCTCCTCATCCTACAATGAGCAGTTCTTC. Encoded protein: CASSSSSYNEQFF. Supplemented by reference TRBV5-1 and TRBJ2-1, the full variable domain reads KAGVTQTPRYLIKTRGQQVTLSCSPISGHRSVSWYQQTPGQGLQFLFEYFSETQRNKGNFPGRFSGRQFSNSRSEMNVSTLELGDSALYLCASSSSSYNEQFFGPGTRLTVL.

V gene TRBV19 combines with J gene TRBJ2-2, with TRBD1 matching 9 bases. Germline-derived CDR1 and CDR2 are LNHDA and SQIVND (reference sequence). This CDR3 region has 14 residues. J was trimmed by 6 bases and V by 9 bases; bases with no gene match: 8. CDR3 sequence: CASLGTGTSGELFF. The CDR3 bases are TGTGCCAGCCTCGGGACAGGGACGTCCGGGGAGCTGTTTTTT. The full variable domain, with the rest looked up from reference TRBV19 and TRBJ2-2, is DGGITQSPKYLFRKEGQNVTLSCEQNLNHDAMYWYRQDPGQGLRLIYYSQIVNDFQKGDIAEGYSVSREKKESFPLTVTSAQKNPTAFYLCASLGTGTSGELFFGEGSRLTVL.

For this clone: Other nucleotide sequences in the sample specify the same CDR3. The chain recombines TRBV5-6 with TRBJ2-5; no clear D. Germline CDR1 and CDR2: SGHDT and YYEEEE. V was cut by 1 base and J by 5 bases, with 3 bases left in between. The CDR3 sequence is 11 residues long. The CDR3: CASSLRETQYF. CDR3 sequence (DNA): TGTGCCAGCAGCTTGCGTGAGACCCAGTACTTC.

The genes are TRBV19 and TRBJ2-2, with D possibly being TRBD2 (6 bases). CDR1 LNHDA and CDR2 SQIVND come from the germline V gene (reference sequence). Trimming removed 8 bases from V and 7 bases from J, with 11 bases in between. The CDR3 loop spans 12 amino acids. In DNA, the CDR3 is TGTGCCAGTGGGCTAGCGTACGGGGAGCTGTTTTTT. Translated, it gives CASGLAYGELFF.

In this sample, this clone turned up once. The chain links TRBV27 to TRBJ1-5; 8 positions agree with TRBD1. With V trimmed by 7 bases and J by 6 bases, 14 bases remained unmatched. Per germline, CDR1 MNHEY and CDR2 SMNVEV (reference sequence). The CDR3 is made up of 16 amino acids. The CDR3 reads CASTLPRGQRGQPQHF. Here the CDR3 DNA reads TGTGCCAGCACACTCCCCAGGGGGCAAAGGGGTCAGCCCCAGCATTTT.

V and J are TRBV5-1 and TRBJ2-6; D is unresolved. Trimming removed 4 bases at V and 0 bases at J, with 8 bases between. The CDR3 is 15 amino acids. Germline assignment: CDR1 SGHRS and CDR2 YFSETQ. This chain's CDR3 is CASSPEYSGANVLTF. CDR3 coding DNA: TGCGCCAGCAGCCCGGAGTACTCTGGGGCCAACGTCCTGACTTTC.